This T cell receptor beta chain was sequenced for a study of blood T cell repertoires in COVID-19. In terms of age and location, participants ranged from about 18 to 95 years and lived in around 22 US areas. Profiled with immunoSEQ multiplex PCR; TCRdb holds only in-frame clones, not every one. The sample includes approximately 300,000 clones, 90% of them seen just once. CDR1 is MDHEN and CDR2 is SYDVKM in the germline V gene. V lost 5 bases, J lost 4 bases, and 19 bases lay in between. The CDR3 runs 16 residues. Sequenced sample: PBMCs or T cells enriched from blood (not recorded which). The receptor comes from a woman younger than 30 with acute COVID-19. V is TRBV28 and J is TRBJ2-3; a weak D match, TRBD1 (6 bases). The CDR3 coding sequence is TGTGCCAGCAGTCCCCTTAGGGGGAACGCCGCAGATACGCAGTATTTT. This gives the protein CASSPLRGNAADTQYF.